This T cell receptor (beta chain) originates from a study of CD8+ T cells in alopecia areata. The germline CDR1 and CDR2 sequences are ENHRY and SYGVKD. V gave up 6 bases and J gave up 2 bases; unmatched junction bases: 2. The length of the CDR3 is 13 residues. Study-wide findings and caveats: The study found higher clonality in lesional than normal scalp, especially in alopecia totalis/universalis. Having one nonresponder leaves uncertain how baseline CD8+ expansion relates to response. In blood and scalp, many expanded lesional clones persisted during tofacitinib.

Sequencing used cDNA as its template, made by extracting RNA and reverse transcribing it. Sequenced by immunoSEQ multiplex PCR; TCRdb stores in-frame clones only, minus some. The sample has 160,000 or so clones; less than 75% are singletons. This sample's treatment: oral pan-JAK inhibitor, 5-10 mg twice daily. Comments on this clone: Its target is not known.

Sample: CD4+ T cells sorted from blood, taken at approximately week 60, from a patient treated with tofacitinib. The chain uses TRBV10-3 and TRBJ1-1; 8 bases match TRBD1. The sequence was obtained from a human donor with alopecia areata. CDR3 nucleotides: TGTGCCATCAGCGACAGGGGAAACACTGAAGCTTTCTTT. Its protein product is CAISDRGNTEAFF.